Shown below are 25 T cell receptor beta chains from a single sample sequenced in a study of cytomegalovirus exposure and HLA in healthy donors. The PCR made use of 60 Vbeta and 13 Jbeta primers. The protocol was immunoSEQ multiplex PCR, while the TCRdb copy is restricted to in-frame clones and leaves out a portion. The sample has some 130,000 clones, around 80% seen once; the top ten hold around 3%. The sequencing input was PBMCs. The receptors stem from a boy aged 2-15 years in good health and CMV-seronegative.

This clone was picked up a small number of times. The genes are TRBV13 and TRBJ2-7; a possible D gene is TRBD1 (7 bases). CDR3 length: 16 residues. The V and J ends lost 5 bases and 0 bases respectively, with 17 bases between them. Germline values: CDR1 PRHDT, CDR2 FYEKMQ (reference sequence). CDR3 amino acids: CASSPRGEGLSYEQYF. For the CDR3, the DNA is TGTGCCAGCAGCCCCAGGGGGGAAGGGCTCTCCTACGAGCAGTACTTC.

The chain is built from TRBV28 and TRBJ1-1; 7 nucleotides agree with TRBD1. The CDR3 is made up of 16 amino acids. CDR1 is MDHEN, CDR2 SYDVKM, per germline. The J segment lost 0 bases and the V segment lost 6 bases, leaving 10 bases of the junction unmatched. CDR3 sequence: CASSHRQGQMNTEAFF. CDR3 nucleotides: TGTGCCAGCAGCCACAGACAGGGCCAGATGAACACTGAAGCTTTCTTT. Using reference TRBV28 and TRBJ1-1 for the parts outside the CDR3, the full variable domain is DVKVTQSSRYLVKRTGEKVFLECVQDMDHENMFWYRQDPGLGLRLIYFSYDVKMKEKGDIPEGYSVSREKKERFSLILESASTNQTSMYLCASSHRQGQMNTEAFFGQGTRLTVV.

The chain links TRBV27 to TRBJ1-6; D unclear. CDR1 is MNHEY and CDR2 is SMNVEV in the germline V gene (reference sequence). V was shortened by 3 bases and J by 2 bases, with 20 bases between the two germline ends. The CDR3 contains 19 residues. The CDR3 DNA reads TGTGCCAGCAGTTTTAGGAACGGGATTCCAGTTGCCTATAATTCACCCCTCCACTTT. This encodes CASSFRNGIPVAYNSPLHF.

The chain joins TRBV6-1 to TRBJ2-5; 7 bases agree with TRBD2. Germline CDR1 is MNHNS and CDR2 is SASEGT. The V segment lost 2 bases and the J segment 8 bases; nucleotides outside the gene matches: 8. This CDR3 contains 14 residues. The CDR3 bases are TGTGCCAGCAGTGAACACGGGACTATTGAAACCCAGTACTTC. Protein product: CASSEHGTIETQYF.

The genes are TRBV19 and TRBJ2-1, with TRBD2 matching 15 bases. V gave up 7 bases and J gave up 6 bases; unmatched junction bases: 10. Per the germline V gene, CDR1 is LNHDA and CDR2 is SQIVND (reference sequence). The CDR3 spans 17 residues. The CDR3 loop is CASTRGLAGGRSNEQFF. CDR3 coding DNA: TGTGCCAGTACCCGTGGACTAGCGGGGGGGCGATCCAATGAGCAGTTCTTC. The full variable domain, rest sourced from reference TRBV19 and TRBJ2-1, is DGGITQSPKYLFRKEGQNVTLSCEQNLNHDAMYWYRQDPGQGLRLIYYSQIVNDFQKGDIAEGYSVSREKKESFPLTVTSAQKNPTAFYLCASTRGLAGGRSNEQFFGPGTRLTVL.

The chain recombines TRBV2 with TRBJ2-1; D is perhaps TRBD2 (6 bases). This CDR3 comprises 14 residues. Trimming removed 8 bases at V and 2 bases at J, with 13 bases between. From germline, CDR1 is SNHLY and CDR2 FYNNEI. For the CDR3, the DNA is TGTGCCAGCGGAAAAGGACTAACCTACAATGAGCAGTTCTTC. Translating it yields CASGKGLTYNEQFF.

The chain joins TRBV7-3 to TRBJ1-2; a possible D gene is TRBD1 (6 bases). CDR1 and CDR2 from the germline V gene are SGHTA and FQGTGA. The CDR3 sequence is 18 residues long. Trimming cost V 4 bases and J 14 bases, with 35 bases left between them. This CDR3 is CASSSYIKQGLELVLQTF. The CDR3 region has the DNA TGTGCCAGCAGCTCGTATATAAAACAGGGTCTTGAGCTCGTACTTCAAACCTTC.

The chain has TRBV7-9 and TRBJ2-3; the D gene is possibly TRBD2 (5 bases). Germline values: CDR1 SEHNR, CDR2 FQNEAQ (reference sequence). The CDR3 length is 13 residues. Trimming left V 1 base short and J 8 bases short, with 10 bases between. In DNA form, the CDR3 reads TGTGCCAGCAGCTTAGTTACTAGTGTTACGCAGTATTTT. This sequence encodes CASSLVTSVTQYF.

The chain employs TRBV2 and TRBJ1-2; 9 bases line up with TRBD1. With V trimmed by 7 bases and J by 4 bases, 7 bases remained unmatched. Germline V gives CDR1 SNHLY, CDR2 FYNNEI. CDR3 size: 14 residues. Written as DNA, the CDR3 is TGTGCCAGCAATACCGGACAGGGGCTCTATGGCTACACCTTC. This gives the protein CASNTGQGLYGYTF.

The sample holds one count of this clone. The chain couples TRBV18 to TRBJ1-5; weak D call: TRBD1 (5 bases). Germline V CDR1 and CDR2: KGHSH, LQKENI. CDR3 size: 14 residues. Trimming left V 4 bases short and J 2 bases short, with 9 bases between. CDR3 in DNA: TGTGCCAGCTCACAGGGGTTCGGCAATCAGCCCCAGCATTTT. Translated, it gives CASSQGFGNQPQHF.

Concerning this clone itself: This CDR3 is also generated by other DNA sequences in the sample. The rearrangement uses TRBV4-3 and TRBJ1-2, with 7 bases that match TRBD1. With 0 bases clipped from V and 4 bases from J, the junction kept 8 bases outside the gene matches. Germline CDR1 LGHNA, CDR2 YSLEER. This CDR3 is built from 16 residues. The CDR3 loop is CASSQDKTGSSYGYTF. The CDR3 nucleotides are TGCGCCAGCAGCCAAGATAAGACAGGGTCTAGCTATGGCTACACCTTC.

Of note for this clone: This same CDR3 is encoded by further DNA sequences in the sample. The chain links TRBV30 to TRBJ2-5; TRBD2 might be the D (5 bases). V gave up 2 bases and J gave up 1 base, with 8 bases separating them. Germline CDR1 reads GTSNPN; CDR2 reads SVGIG (reference sequence). The CDR3 has 13 amino acids. The CDR3, as DNA: TGTGCCTGGAGTATCCTAGCCCAAGAGACCCAGTACTTC. Translated, it gives CAWSILAQETQYF.

The CDR3 is CASSLVGQGRNEQFF. Written as DNA, the CDR3 is TGTGCCAGCAGCTTAGTTGGACAGGGACGCAATGAGCAGTTCTTC. J is TRBJ2-1 and V is TRBV7-9; 8 bases match TRBD1. CDR3 length: 15 amino acids. V was clipped by 1 base and J by 6 bases; unmatched bases: 5. Germline V gene sequence: CDR1 SEHNR, CDR2 FQNEAQ (reference sequence).

This clone was recorded once. The gene calls are TRBV11-2 and TRBJ2-5; weak D call: TRBD1 (5 bases). Germline V gives CDR1 SGHAT, CDR2 FQNNGV. The V and J ends lost 7 bases and 3 bases respectively, with 18 bases between them. The CDR3 covers 15 residues. The CDR3 nucleotides read TGTGCCAGCACCAGCTACAGGAGAGTCGAAGAGACCCAGTACTTC. This gives the protein CASTSYRRVEETQYF.

The count of this clone is one. This sequence joins TRBV7-2 and TRBJ1-6; D might be TRBD1 (6 bases). Deletions cut 3 bases from V and 7 bases from J, with 10 bases between. The CDR3 loop spans 14 amino acids. The germline V gene has CDR1 SGHTA and CDR2 FQGNSA. The CDR3, as DNA: TGTGCCAGCAGCTTTGGACAGCTAAATTCACCCCTCCACTTT. Translation: CASSFGQLNSPLHF. Together with reference TRBV7-2 and TRBJ1-6, the CDR3 gives the full variable domain: GAGVSQSPSNKVTEKGKDVELRCDPISGHTALYWYRQSLGQGLEFLIYFQGNSAPDKSGLPSDRFSAERTGGSVSTLTIQRTQQEDSAVYLCASSFGQLNSPLHFGNGTRLTVT.

The rearrangement uses TRBV2 and TRBJ2-1, with unresolved D. CDR1 and CDR2 (germline): SNHLY, FYNNEI. This CDR3 region has 11 residues. Trimming removed 7 bases from V and 7 bases from J, with 8 bases in between. This CDR3 is CASNRENEQFF. CDR3 DNA sequence: TGTGCCAGCAACCGAGAGAATGAGCAGTTCTTC.

DNA of the CDR3: TGTGCCAGTAGTGTTGGTGGACAGGGGAATTCTGGCTACACCTTC. Translation gives CASSVGGQGNSGYTF. V and J are TRBV19 and TRBJ1-2; TRBD1 aligns across 9 bases. Germline-derived CDR1 and CDR2 are LNHDA and SQIVND (reference sequence). The CDR3 loop spans 15 amino acids. With V trimmed by 5 bases and J by 7 bases, 11 bases remained unmatched.

V is TRBV7-6 and J is TRBJ2-7, with D perhaps matching TRBD2 (6 bases). Looked up from germline, CDR1 is SGHVS and CDR2 is FNYEAQ. The V gene lost 8 bases and the J gene lost 4 bases, with 9 bases spanning the gap. The CDR3 runs 11 residues. This CDR3 reads CASGTAYEQYV. Written as DNA, the CDR3 is TGTGCCAGCGGGACTGCTTACGAGCAGTACGTC.

V usage is TRBV7-2 and J usage is TRBJ1-5, with no clear D. Germline CDR1 reads SGHTA; CDR2 reads FQGNSA. V was pared by 1 base and J by 4 bases, with 11 bases between. This CDR3 region has 15 residues. In nucleotides, the CDR3 is TGTGCCAGCAGCTTAGTAAGCGGGCAAAATCAGCCCCAGCATTTT. It codes for CASSLVSGQNQPQHF.

This clone has a single count. This chain connects TRBV6-1 to TRBJ1-2, with 7 bases matching TRBD1. Looked up from germline, CDR1 is MNHNS and CDR2 is SASEGT. J lost 8 bases, V lost 6 bases, and 6 bases had no gene match. CDR3 size: 12 residues. The CDR3 DNA follows: TGTGCCAGCAGGGTGACAGGGAGCGGCTACACCTTC. Protein product: CASRVTGSGYTF.

The chain is built from TRBV30 and TRBJ1-5, with 7 positions matching TRBD1. The CDR3 contains 14 residues. Germline CDR1 is GTSNPN and CDR2 is SVGIG (reference sequence). The ends lost 2 bases at V and 4 bases at J; junction bases unmatched: 5. CDR3 protein: CAWSWGTENQPQHF. As DNA, the CDR3 is TGTGCCTGGAGTTGGGGGACAGAAAATCAGCCCCAGCATTTT.

DNA of the CDR3: TGTGCCAGCGTTAGCACCATATATTTT. Its protein is CASVSTIYF. The V and J genes are TRBV21-1 and TRBJ1-3. TRBV21-1 is marked as a pseudogene. CDR3 size: 9 residues.

The chain combines TRBV9 with TRBJ1-2; 7 bases are a match to TRBD1. V gave up 4 bases and J gave up 1 base; unmatched junction bases: 7. Germline lookup yields CDR1 SGDLS and CDR2 YYNGEE. CDR3 length equals 15 residues. In DNA form, the CDR3 reads TGTGCCAGCAGCCCAACCGGGACAGATAACTATGGCTACACCTTC. Amino acids: CASSPTGTDNYGYTF.

This chain uses TRBV23-1 with TRBJ1-5; D is undetermined. TRBV23-1 is classed as an ORF, of uncertain function. Trimming removed 9 bases from V and 0 bases from J, with 12 bases in between. The CDR3 contains 14 residues. CDR3: CARVVSDSNQPQHF. The DNA for the CDR3 is TGCGCCAGGGTGGTTAGTGATAGCAATCAGCCCCAGCATTTT.

The rearrangement uses TRBV9 and TRBJ2-1; 7 bases agree with TRBD2. Unmatched junction bases numbered 6, after V lost 0 bases and J lost 3 bases. Germline V gives CDR1 SGDLS, CDR2 YYNGEE. This CDR3 is 16 amino acids long. CDR3 DNA: TGTGCCAGCAGCGTAGGGGGCGGGGGTAACTACAATGAGCAGTTCTTC. Translating it yields CASSVGGGGNYNEQFF.